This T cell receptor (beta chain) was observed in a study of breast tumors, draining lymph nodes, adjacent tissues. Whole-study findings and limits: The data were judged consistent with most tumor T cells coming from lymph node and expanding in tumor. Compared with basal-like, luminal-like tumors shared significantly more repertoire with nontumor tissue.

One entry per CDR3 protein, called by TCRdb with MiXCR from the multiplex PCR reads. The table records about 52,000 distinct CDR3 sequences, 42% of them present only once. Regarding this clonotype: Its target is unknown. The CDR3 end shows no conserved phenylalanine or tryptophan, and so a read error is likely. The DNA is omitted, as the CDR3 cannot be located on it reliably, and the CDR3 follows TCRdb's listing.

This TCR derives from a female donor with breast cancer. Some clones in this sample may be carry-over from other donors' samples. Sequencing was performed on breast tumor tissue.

The CDR3 is CASSLEGTSGQ. This rearrangement joins TRBV7-9 to TRBJ1-6. The CDR3 is made up of 11 amino acids, end residues included. Per germline, CDR1 SEHNR and CDR2 FQNEAQ (reference sequence).